This TCR beta chain was observed in a study of T cell responses to AZD1222 COVID-19 vaccine. Whether given at about 4 or about 12 weeks, second doses were pooled. For this clone: Its specificity is not known.

Study-wide results and caveats: None of the repertoires were sampled until the peak T cell response had passed. The donor group comprised mostly white British people and more females; the analysis possibly underestimated clonal diversity.

V lost 4 bases and J 4 bases, leaving 16 bases between the germline ends. CDR3 length: 15 residues. CDR1 KGHDR and CDR2 SFDVKD come from the germline V gene. The method was immunoSEQ multiplex PCR; TCRdb's version includes in-frame clones alone and lacks a portion of them. The table has tens of thousands of clones, approximately 88% seen once. This chain uses TRBV24-1 with TRBJ2-7; no reliable D call. Here the sequenced sample was peripheral blood, taken 28 days after the second AZD1222 dose. The receptor was isolated from an adult who received the AZD1222 COVID-19 vaccine. The CDR3 region is CATSDPTVSVYEQYF. The DNA for the CDR3 is TGTGCCACCAGTGACCCCACGGTATCGGTTTACGAGCAGTACTTC.